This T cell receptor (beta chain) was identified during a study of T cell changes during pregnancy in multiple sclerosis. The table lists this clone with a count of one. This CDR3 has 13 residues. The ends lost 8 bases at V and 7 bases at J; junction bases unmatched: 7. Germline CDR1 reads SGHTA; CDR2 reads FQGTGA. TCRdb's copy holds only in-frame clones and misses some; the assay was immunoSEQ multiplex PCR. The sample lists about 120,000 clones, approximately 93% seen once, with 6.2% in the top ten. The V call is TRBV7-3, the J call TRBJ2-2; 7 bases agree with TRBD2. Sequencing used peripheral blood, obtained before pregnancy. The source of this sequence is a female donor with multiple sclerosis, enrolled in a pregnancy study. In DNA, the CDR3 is TGTGCCAGCGGCGTGGGGGGGGTCGGGGAGCTGTTTTTT. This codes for CASGVGGVGELFF.